These 30 T cell receptor beta chains came from one sample sequenced in a study of blood T cell repertoires in COVID-19 (dated by TCRdb to 2020 to 2022). Receptor libraries were prepared by the immunoSEQ multiplex PCR assay. The source is immuneACCESS, and TCRdb retained only in-frame sequences with V and J called. Part of the clones is not carried over; for the studies checked, unresolved V genes explain less than half of this, and the remainder is unexplained. A total of hundreds of thousands of clones appear in this sample, 90% of them only once. The ten top clones hold 2.6% of the sample. Sequencing was performed on PBMCs or T cells enriched from blood (not recorded which). The receptors stem from a man in his fifties or sixties who had recovered from COVID-19.

A few counts support this clone. An end of the junction differs from the germline gene, which may be a read error. The chain uses TRBV7-3 and TRBJ2-3; TRBD2 agrees at 11 bases. This CDR3 has 15 amino acids. Germline V lookup: CDR1 SGHTA, CDR2 FQGTGA. This CDR3 reads CASSLSGTSGGAIDF. DNA for the CDR3: TGTGCCAGCAGCTTAAGTGGGACTAGCGGAGGGGCAATAGATTTT.

V and J are TRBV4-2 and TRBJ2-5, with 7 bases identical to TRBD2. CDR3 length: 15 amino acids. Trimming removed 1 base from V and 6 bases from J; junction bases left unmatched: 8. Per germline, CDR1 LGHNA and CDR2 YNFKEQ. CDR3 DNA sequence: TGTGCCAGCAGCCAAGCTAGCGGCCCCGAACAGACCCAGTACTTC. This codes for CASSQASGPEQTQYF.

The chain employs TRBV19 and TRBJ2-2; the D gene is possibly TRBD1 (5 bases). In germline, CDR1 is LNHDA, CDR2 SQIVND (reference sequence). Trimming left V 6 bases short and J 5 bases short, with 16 bases between. The CDR3 covers 15 residues. CDR3 sequence reads: CASSLLGAGTGELFF. As DNA, the CDR3 is TGTGCCAGTAGCCTCTTAGGGGCCGGGACCGGGGAGCTGTTTTTT.

V is TRBV11-3 and J is TRBJ2-7; perhaps TRBD2 as D (6 bases). Germline assignment: CDR1 SGHNT and CDR2 YENEEA. The length of the CDR3 is 16 residues. Trimming removed 4 bases from V and 2 bases from J, with 18 bases in between. The CDR3 sequence is CASSSNSGTRPYEQYF. The CDR3 coding sequence is TGTGCCAGCAGCTCCAATAGCGGCACAAGGCCCTACGAGCAGTACTTC. Variable domain in full (rest from reference TRBV11-3 and TRBJ2-7): EAGVVQSPRYKIIEKKQPVAFWCNPISGHNTLYWYLQNLGQGPELLIRYENEEAVDDSQLPKDRFSAERLKGVDSTLKIQPAELGDSAVYLCASSSNSGTRPYEQYFGPGTRLTVT.

The rearrangement links TRBV19 to TRBJ2-1, with 9 nucleotides matching TRBD2. The CDR3 is made up of 14 amino acids. Losses at the gene ends were 6 bases for V and 5 bases for J; bases not matched to a gene: 5. In germline, CDR1 is LNHDA, CDR2 SQIVND (reference sequence). CDR3 DNA: TGTGCCAGTAGCAAGACTAGCGGTCACAATGAGCAGTTCTTC. It translates to CASSKTSGHNEQFF.

The chain uses TRBV30 and TRBJ1-5, with TRBD1 as a possible D gene (5 bases). Germline V gene data show CDR1 as GTSNPN and CDR2 as SVGIG (reference sequence). V was clipped by 2 bases and J by 6 bases, with 11 bases between them. This CDR3 has 13 residues. The CDR3, as DNA: TGTGCCTGGAGTCCCAGGGTTGGTCAGCCCCAGCATTTT. It codes for CAWSPRVGQPQHF.

The CDR3 region has the DNA TGTGCCAGCAGCTTAACCCCTCGGACTGTAACTAGCACAGATACGCAGTATTTT. It codes for CASSLTPRTVTSTDTQYF. The V and J genes are TRBV7-8 and TRBJ2-3; a possible D gene is TRBD2 (5 bases). V was trimmed by 2 bases and J by 0 bases, leaving 18 bases between them. CDR1 is SGHVS, CDR2 FQNEAQ, per germline. This CDR3 region has 18 residues. The full variable domain, completed using reference TRBV7-8 and TRBJ2-3, is GAGVSQSPRYKVAKRGQDVALRCDPISGHVSLFWYQQALGQGPEFLTYFQNEAQLDKSGLPSDRFFAERPEGSVSTLKIQRTQQEDSAVYLCASSLTPRTVTSTDTQYFGPGTRLTVL.

The chain recombines TRBV6-5 with TRBJ2-3; TRBD2 agrees at 9 bases. Per the germline V gene, CDR1 is MNHEY and CDR2 is SVGAGI. The V segment lost 3 bases and the J segment 4 bases; nucleotides outside the gene matches: 5. This CDR3 has 15 amino acids. CDR3 in amino acids: CASSYTLAGPDTQYF. The CDR3 region has the DNA TGTGCCAGCAGTTATACCCTAGCGGGACCAGATACGCAGTATTTT.

The chain links TRBV4-1 to TRBJ1-3, with D tentatively TRBD1 (6 bases). This CDR3 is 16 amino acids long. Germline loops: CDR1 MGHRA, CDR2 YSYEKL. Trimming shortened V by 4 bases and J by 0 bases, and 13 bases separated the two germline ends. The CDR3: CASSPQARGSGNTIYF. The DNA for the CDR3 is TGCGCCAGCAGCCCACAGGCCAGGGGCTCTGGAAACACCATATATTTT.

The rearrangement joins TRBV3-1 (or the pseudogene TRBV3-2) to TRBJ2-1; D call uncertain. The CDR3 has 11 amino acids. Germline V lookup: CDR1 LGHDT, CDR2 YNNKEL (reference sequence). V lost 1 base and J 9 bases, leaving 4 bases between the germline ends. The DNA for the CDR3 is TGTGCCAGCAGCCAAGCTAGTGAGCAGTTCTTC. This codes for CASSQASEQFF.

The J gene is TRBJ2-1, the V gene TRBV19; TRBD2 matches 11 bases. Germline V gives CDR1 LNHDA, CDR2 SQIVND (reference sequence). V dropped 3 bases and J dropped 6; count of bases not matched to a gene: 7. This CDR3 has 16 amino acids. Here the CDR3 reads CASSISGRVPFNEQFF. The CDR3 nucleotides read TGTGCCAGTAGTATTAGCGGGAGGGTCCCGTTCAATGAGCAGTTCTTC.

The V and J genes are TRBV2 and TRBJ2-7; 7 positions agree with TRBD1. The J segment lost 7 bases and the V segment lost 7 bases, leaving 13 bases of the junction unmatched. This CDR3 comprises 14 residues. The germline V gene has CDR1 SNHLY and CDR2 FYNNEI. CDR3 protein: CASTLRQGSGEQYF. Written as DNA, the CDR3 is TGTGCCAGCACTTTGAGACAGGGCTCGGGTGAGCAGTACTTC.

This chain joins TRBV9 and TRBJ1-4; 7 bases are a match to TRBD1. This CDR3 is built from 14 residues. CDR1 and CDR2 from the germline V gene are SGDLS and YYNGEE. With 4 bases clipped from V and 8 bases from J, the junction kept 8 bases outside the gene matches. The CDR3 region has the DNA TGTGCCAGCAGCCCATGGAAAGGGGGCGAAAAACTGTTTTTT. This sequence encodes CASSPWKGGEKLFF.

The chain combines TRBV3-1 (or the pseudogene TRBV3-2) with TRBJ1-2; TRBD1 matches at 7 bases. Losses at the gene ends were 4 bases for V and 3 bases for J; bases not matched to a gene: 20. The CDR3 has 19 amino acids. Germline V CDR1 and CDR2: LGHDT, YNNKEL (reference sequence). CDR3: CASSPRISRGQHHDYGYTF. CDR3 nucleotide sequence: TGTGCCAGCAGCCCCCGAATCTCCCGGGGACAGCACCACGACTATGGCTACACCTTC.

This clone was picked up one time. The rearrangement links TRBV5-1 to TRBJ1-5, with D maybe TRBD1 (5 bases). V lost 0 bases, J lost 4 bases, and 11 bases lay in between. In germline, CDR1 is SGHRS, CDR2 YFSETQ. This CDR3 is built from 15 residues. The CDR3, as DNA: TGCGCCAGCAGCTTGGATGGGGCCAATAATCAGCCCCAGCATTTT. Protein product: CASSLDGANNQPQHF.

This chain joins TRBV28 and TRBJ2-1; TRBD2 aligns across 13 bases. Trimming cost V 6 bases and J 8 bases; bases outside gene matches: 4. The CDR3 totals 14 residues. Germline V lookup: CDR1 MDHEN, CDR2 SYDVKM. DNA of the CDR3: TGTGCCAGCAGAACTAGCGGGAGGGCCCATGAGCAGTTCTTC. Amino acids: CASRTSGRAHEQFF.

The rearrangement links TRBV12-3 or TRBV12-4 to TRBJ1-2; weak D call: TRBD1 (5 bases). This CDR3 is built from 13 residues. V lost 3 bases, J lost 7 bases, and 12 bases lay in between. CDR3 amino acids: CASSFPGFCGYTF. As DNA, the CDR3 is TGTGCCAGCAGTTTCCCAGGGTTCTGTGGCTACACCTTC.

The gene calls are TRBV5-1 and TRBJ1-6; D possibly corresponds to TRBD1 (5 bases). CDR1 is SGHRS, CDR2 YFSETQ, per germline. Trimming left V 0 bases short and J 3 bases short, with 13 bases between. This CDR3 comprises 17 residues. The CDR3 coding sequence is TGCGCCAGCAGCTTGGCCCGGTGGCAGGGCTATAATTCACCCCTCCACTTT. It codes for CASSLARWQGYNSPLHF.

This clone was seen a handful of times. V usage is TRBV7-8 and J usage is TRBJ1-5, with a tentative D call TRBD1 (6 bases). V shed 5 bases and J shed 0 bases, with 11 bases lying between them. This CDR3 is built from 15 residues. Germline CDR1 SGHVS, CDR2 FQNEAQ. CDR3 residues: CASSPGTNSNQPQHF. The CDR3 nucleotides read TGTGCCAGCAGCCCAGGGACAAATAGCAATCAGCCCCAGCATTTT.

This sequence joins TRBV14 and TRBJ2-4; a possible D gene is TRBD1 (5 bases). V was cut by 3 bases and J by 9 bases, with 15 bases left in between. The germline V gene has CDR1 SGHDN and CDR2 FVKESK. The CDR3 sequence is 14 residues long. The CDR3 region is CASSQSSGLTIQYF. The CDR3 coding sequence is TGTGCCAGCAGCCAGTCTTCAGGGTTGACCATTCAGTACTTC. Filled out from reference TRBV14 and TRBJ2-4, the complete variable domain reads EAGVTQFPSHSVIEKGQTVTLRCDPISGHDNLYWYRRVMGKEIKFLLHFVKESKQDESGMPNNRFLAERTGGTYSTLKVQPAELEDSGVYFCASSQSSGLTIQYFGAGTRLSVL.

The J gene is TRBJ1-4, the V gene TRBV4-1; D not resolved. CDR1 is MGHRA and CDR2 is YSYEKL in the germline V gene. CDR3 size: 14 residues. V shed 3 bases and J shed 8 bases, with 13 bases lying between them. The CDR3: CASSHAQASEKLFF. In nucleotides, the CDR3 is TGCGCCAGCAGCCACGCCCAGGCCTCGGAAAAACTGTTTTTT.

The count of this clone is one. V usage is TRBV6-5 and J usage is TRBJ2-1; the D gene is possibly TRBD2 (6 bases). V lost 0 bases to trimming and J lost 6 bases, with 12 bases between them. This CDR3 spans 15 amino acids. Looked up from germline, CDR1 is MNHEY and CDR2 is SVGAGI. The CDR3 DNA reads TGTGCCAGCAGTTACTCGACCGGGGGTGGCAATGAGCAGTTCTTC. The encoded protein is CASSYSTGGGNEQFF.

For the CDR3, the DNA is TGTGCCAGCAGCTCGTCACGAACAGGGGGGAATCAGCCCCAGCATTTT. Residues: CASSSSRTGGNQPQHF. The chain combines TRBV7-9 with TRBJ1-5, with 8 bases that match TRBD1. V shed 4 bases, J shed 4 bases, and the junction held 9 bases outside the gene matches. Germline CDR1 and CDR2: SEHNR and FQNEAQ (reference sequence). This CDR3 region has 16 residues.

This clone was detected once. V is TRBV19 and J is TRBJ1-3; D uncertain. The CDR3 spans 15 residues. Germline CDR1 is LNHDA and CDR2 is SQIVND (reference sequence). V was shortened by 3 bases and J by 2 bases, with 11 bases between the two germline ends. As DNA, the CDR3 is TGTGCCAGTAGTATTGATCTAGGAGCTGGAAACACCATATATTTT. This sequence encodes CASSIDLGAGNTIYF.

This chain joins TRBV7-3 and TRBJ2-5, with D perhaps TRBD1 (5 bases). CDR1 is SGHTA and CDR2 is FQGTGA in the germline V gene. The germline V and J ends were trimmed by 2 bases and 1 base, with 5 bases remaining between them. The CDR3 is 13 residues long. This chain's CDR3 is CASSLQGQETQYF. The CDR3 region has the DNA TGTGCCAGCAGCTTACAGGGCCAAGAGACCCAGTACTTC.

The chain employs TRBV2 and TRBJ1-2, with D maybe TRBD1 (6 bases). This CDR3 has 13 residues. The V end was cut by 8 bases, the J end by 3 bases, with 13 bases between. The germline CDR1 and CDR2 sequences are SNHLY and FYNNEI. DNA of the CDR3: TGTGCCAGCGATCTGGACAGCTACTATGGCTACACCTTC. The encoded protein is CASDLDSYYGYTF.

The chain links TRBV7-6 to TRBJ2-5; TRBD1 is a possible D gene (6 bases). Trimming left V 5 bases short and J 8 bases short, with 18 bases between. The CDR3 loop spans 14 amino acids. Germline V lookup: CDR1 SGHVS, CDR2 FNYEAQ. CDR3 in amino acids: CASSARDTPLTQYF. The DNA for the CDR3 is TGTGCCAGCAGCGCCCGGGACACCCCACTAACCCAGTACTTC.

The J gene is TRBJ2-1, the V gene TRBV27; perhaps TRBD2 as D (5 bases). Germline V CDR1 and CDR2: MNHEY, SMNVEV (reference sequence). Deletions cut 5 bases from V and 0 bases from J, with 14 bases between. There are 16 residues in the CDR3. CDR3 region: CASSPSGVSSYNEQFF. The DNA for the CDR3 is TGTGCCAGCAGTCCATCCGGGGTAAGCTCCTACAATGAGCAGTTCTTC.

This clone was counted between two and nine times. The V gene is TRBV29-1, the J gene TRBJ2-7; no reliable D call. The CDR3 has 12 residues. The germline V gene has CDR1 SQVTM and CDR2 ANQGSEA. Trimming cost V 3 bases and J 2 bases, with 8 bases left between them. The chain's CDR3 is CSVEGPTYEQYF. In DNA form, the CDR3 reads TGCAGCGTTGAGGGCCCCACCTACGAGCAGTACTTC.

The V call is TRBV29-1, the J call TRBJ1-4; D remains unclear. CDR3 length equals 13 residues. The V end lost 7 bases, the J end lost 5 bases, and 14 bases lay between the germline ends. The germline V gene encodes CDR1 SQVTM and CDR2 ANQGSEA. The CDR3 loop reads CSAEETRNEKLFF. Here the CDR3 DNA reads TGCAGCGCCGAAGAGACACGAAATGAAAAACTGTTTTTT.